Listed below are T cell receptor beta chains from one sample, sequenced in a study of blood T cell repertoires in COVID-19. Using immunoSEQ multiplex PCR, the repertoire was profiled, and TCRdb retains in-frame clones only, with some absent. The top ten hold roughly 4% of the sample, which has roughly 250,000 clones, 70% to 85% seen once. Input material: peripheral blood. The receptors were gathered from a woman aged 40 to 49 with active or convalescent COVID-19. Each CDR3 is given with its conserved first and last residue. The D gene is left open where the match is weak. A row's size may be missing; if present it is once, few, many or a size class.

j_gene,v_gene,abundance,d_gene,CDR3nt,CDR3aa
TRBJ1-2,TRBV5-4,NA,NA,TGTGCCAGCAGCAGGCAGGGGAGTTCAAACTATGGCTACACCTTC,CASSRQGSSNYGYTF
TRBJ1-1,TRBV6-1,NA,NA,TGTGCCAGCAGTGAAGCAGGAGGGCTTGAAGCTTTCTTT,CASSEAGGLEAFF
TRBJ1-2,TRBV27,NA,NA,TGTGCCAGCAGTGCCCGGTGGTTTGAAGCAGGGCGAGAGGGCTACACCTTC,CASSARWFEAGREGYTF
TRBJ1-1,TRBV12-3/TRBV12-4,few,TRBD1,TGTGCCAGCAGCCCCGACAGGGACACTGAAGCTTTCTTT,CASSPDRDTEAFF
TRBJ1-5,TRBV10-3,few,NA,TGTGCCATCCGGGACTTTGATAGCAATCAGCCCCAGCATTTT,CAIRDFDSNQPQHF
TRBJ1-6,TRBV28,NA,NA,TGTGCCAGCAGTCCGGGGTGGGGGGACGACTCACCCCTCCACTTT,CASSPGWGDDSPLHF
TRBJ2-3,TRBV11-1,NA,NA,TGTGCCAGCAGCCCCGTCGTACAGGATACGCAGTATTTT,CASSPVVQDTQYF
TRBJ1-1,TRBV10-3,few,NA,TGTGCCATTTCGAGCGGGGTGAGTGAAGCTTTCTTT,CAISSGVSEAFF
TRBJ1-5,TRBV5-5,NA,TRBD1,TGTGCCAGCAGCTGGGGGCAGGGGGCTAGCAATCAGCCCCAGCATTTT,CASSWGQGASNQPQHF
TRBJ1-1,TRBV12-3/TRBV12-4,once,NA,TGTGCCAGCAGTTTACCAGGGTGGGCTGAAGCTTTCTTT,CASSLPGWAEAFF
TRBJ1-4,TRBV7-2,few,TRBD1,TGTGCCAGCAGTAAGGGTTTAGGGACAGAGGAAAAACTGTTTTTT,CASSKGLGTEEKLFF
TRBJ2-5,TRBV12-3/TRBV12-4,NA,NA,TGTGCCAGCAGTTTATCCGGGGGAGAGACCCAGTACTTC,CASSLSGGETQYF
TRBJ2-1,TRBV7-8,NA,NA,TGTGCCAGCAGGCCGACAGGCTCCGGTGAGCAGTTCTTC,CASRPTGSGEQFF
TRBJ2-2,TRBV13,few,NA,TGTGCCTGCTCACAGGGAAACACCGGGGAGCTGTTTTTT,CACSQGNTGELFF
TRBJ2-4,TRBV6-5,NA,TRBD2,TGTGCCAGCAGTACGGGAGGGGGTTCGGACATTCAGTACTTC,CASSTGGGSDIQYF
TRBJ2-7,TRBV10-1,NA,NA,TGCGCCAGCAGCCTCAACGGGGGAGCCTTCAACGAGCAGTACTTC,CASSLNGGAFNEQYF
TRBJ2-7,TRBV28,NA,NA,TGTGCCAGCACCGTAGCCGGGTTGGCCTACGAGCAGTACTTC,CASTVAGLAYEQYF
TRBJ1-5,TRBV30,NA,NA,TGTGCCTGGAGTGCAGGGACACCTAATCAGCCCCAGCATTTT,CAWSAGTPNQPQHF
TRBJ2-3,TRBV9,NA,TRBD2,TGTGCCAGCAGCGTAGGTGCGGGGGGGGTAATAGATACGCAGTATTTT,CASSVGAGGVIDTQYF
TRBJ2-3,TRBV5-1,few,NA,TGCGCCAGCAGCTTGGGGGTAATCGGGGGATCAGATACGCAGTATTTT,CASSLGVIGGSDTQYF
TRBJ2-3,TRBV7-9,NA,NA,TGTGCCAGCAGCTTAGGGGGGACTTGGAGCACAGATACGCAGTATTTT,CASSLGGTWSTDTQYF
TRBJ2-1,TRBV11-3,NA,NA,TGTGCCAGCAGCTTGGGTAGCGGATCCTACAATGAGCAGTTCTTC,CASSLGSGSYNEQFF
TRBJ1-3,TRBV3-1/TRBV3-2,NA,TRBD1,TGTGCCAGCAGCCAAAGCCTGGGACAGGGGAGCACCATATATTTT,CASSQSLGQGSTIYF
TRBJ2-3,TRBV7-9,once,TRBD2,TGTGCCAGCAGCGTAGACCTCGGGGGGGTAAATACGCAGTATTTT,CASSVDLGGVNTQYF
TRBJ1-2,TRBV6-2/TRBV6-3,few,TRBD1,TGTGCCAGCAGTACCCGGACAGGGGGCGACACCTTC,CASSTRTGGDTF
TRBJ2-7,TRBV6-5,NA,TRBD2,TGTGCCAGCAGTCCGGGTTGGGCAGCGGGATACGAGCAGTACTTC,CASSPGWAAGYEQYF
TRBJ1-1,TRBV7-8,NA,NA,TGTGCCAGCAGCTTAGTGCGACCCAGGGGCACTGAAGCTTTCTTT,CASSLVRPRGTEAFF
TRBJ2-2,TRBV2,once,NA,TGTGCCAGCAAATGGGGGCCTAACACCGGGGAGCTGTTTTTT,CASKWGPNTGELFF
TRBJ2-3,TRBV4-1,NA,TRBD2,TGCGCCAGCAGCCAAGGGACTAGCGGGGGGGCCGGTACAGATACGCAGTATTTT,CASSQGTSGGAGTDTQYF
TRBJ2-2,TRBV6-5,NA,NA,TGTGCCAGCAAGGGGAATAGTGGATCCGGGGAGCTGTTTTTT,CASKGNSGSGELFF
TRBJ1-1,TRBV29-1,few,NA,TGCAGCGTTGCTCAACAGGAGTGCACTGAAGCTTTCTTT,CSVAQQECTEAFF
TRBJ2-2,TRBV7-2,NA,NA,TGTGCCAGCAGCTTAGATTCCTCCCTGAACACCGGGGAGCTGTTTTTT,CASSLDSSLNTGELFF
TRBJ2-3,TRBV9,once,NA,TGTGCCAGCAGCGCCCCTGGCACAGATACGCAGTATTTT,CASSAPGTDTQYF
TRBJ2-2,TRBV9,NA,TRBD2,TGTGCCAGCAGCGTATGGAGTAGCGGGGGCACCGGGGAGCTGTTTTTT,CASSVWSSGGTGELFF
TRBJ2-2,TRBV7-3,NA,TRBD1,TGTGCCAGCACCGTGCGGCAGGGGGCTGGGGAGCTGTTTTTT,CASTVRQGAGELFF
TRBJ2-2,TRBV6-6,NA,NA,TGTGCCAGCAGTTATTGGGGCCACACCGGGGAGCTGTTTTTT,CASSYWGHTGELFF
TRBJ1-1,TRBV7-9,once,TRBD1,TGTGCCAGCAGCTCAGGGGGCACAGCTTTCTTT,CASSSGGTAFF
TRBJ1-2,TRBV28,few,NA,TGTGCCAGCAGTTCGATGTGGACAGCGGTCCGCTACACCTTC,CASSSMWTAVRYTF
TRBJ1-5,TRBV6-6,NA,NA,TGTGCCAGCGGACCGGGGGAGGATCAGCCCCAGCATTTT,CASGPGEDQPQHF
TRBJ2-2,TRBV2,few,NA,TGTGCCAGCAGTGAAGCGCAAGGCGGGGCGCTGTTTTTT,CASSEAQGGALFF
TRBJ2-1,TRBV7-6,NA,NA,TGTGCCAGCAGCCCCCGGTCCGGAGACTCCTACAATGAGCAGTTCTTC,CASSPRSGDSYNEQFF